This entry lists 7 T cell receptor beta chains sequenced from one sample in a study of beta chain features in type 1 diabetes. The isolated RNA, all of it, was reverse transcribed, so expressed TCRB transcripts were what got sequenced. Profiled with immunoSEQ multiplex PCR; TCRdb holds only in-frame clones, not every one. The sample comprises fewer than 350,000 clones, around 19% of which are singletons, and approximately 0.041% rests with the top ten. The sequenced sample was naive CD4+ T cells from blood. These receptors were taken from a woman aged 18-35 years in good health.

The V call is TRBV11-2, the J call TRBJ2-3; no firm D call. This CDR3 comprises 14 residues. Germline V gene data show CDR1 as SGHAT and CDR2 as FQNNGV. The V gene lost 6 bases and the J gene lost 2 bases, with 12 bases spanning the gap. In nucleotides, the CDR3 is TGTGCCAGCAGGCAAAGAGGAATCACAGATACGCAGTATTTT. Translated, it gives CASRQRGITDTQYF.

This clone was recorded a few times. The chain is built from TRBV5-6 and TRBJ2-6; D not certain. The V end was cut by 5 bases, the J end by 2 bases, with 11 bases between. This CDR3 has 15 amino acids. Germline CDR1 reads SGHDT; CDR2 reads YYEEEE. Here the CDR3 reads CASRPPVAGANVLTF. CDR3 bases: TGTGCCAGCAGGCCACCTGTAGCTGGGGCCAACGTCCTGACTTTC.

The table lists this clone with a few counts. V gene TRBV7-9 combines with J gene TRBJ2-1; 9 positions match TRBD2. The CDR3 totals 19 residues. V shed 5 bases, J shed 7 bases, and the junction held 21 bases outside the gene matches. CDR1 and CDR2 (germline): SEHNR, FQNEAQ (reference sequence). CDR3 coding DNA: TGTGCCAGCAGCCCCCGTCCCAGATTAGCGGGGGTTGATCGAAATGAGCAGTTCTTC. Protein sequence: CASSPRPRLAGVDRNEQFF.

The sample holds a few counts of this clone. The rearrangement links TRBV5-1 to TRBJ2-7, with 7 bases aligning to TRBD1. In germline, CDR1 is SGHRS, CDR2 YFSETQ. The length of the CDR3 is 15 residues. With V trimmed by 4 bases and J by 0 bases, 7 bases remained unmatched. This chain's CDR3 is CASSPRQGVSYEQYF. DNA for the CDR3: TGCGCCAGCAGCCCGAGACAGGGCGTCTCCTACGAGCAGTACTTC.

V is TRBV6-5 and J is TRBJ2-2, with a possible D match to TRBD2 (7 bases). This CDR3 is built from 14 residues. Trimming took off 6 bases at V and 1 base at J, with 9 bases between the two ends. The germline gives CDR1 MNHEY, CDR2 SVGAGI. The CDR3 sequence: CASRAGQNTGELFF. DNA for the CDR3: TGTGCCAGCAGAGCGGGACAGAACACCGGGGAGCTGTTTTTT.

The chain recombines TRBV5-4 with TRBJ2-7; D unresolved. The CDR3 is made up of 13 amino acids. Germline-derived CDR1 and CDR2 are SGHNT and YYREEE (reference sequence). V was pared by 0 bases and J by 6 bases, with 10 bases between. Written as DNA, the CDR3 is TGTGCCAGCAGCTTGGAGAGTAGCCGCGAGCAGTACTTC. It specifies CASSLESSREQYF.

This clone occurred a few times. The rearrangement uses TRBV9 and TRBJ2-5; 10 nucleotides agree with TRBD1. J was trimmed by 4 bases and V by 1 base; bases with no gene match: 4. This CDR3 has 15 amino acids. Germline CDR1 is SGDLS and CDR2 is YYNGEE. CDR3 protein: CASSVLGTGAETQYF. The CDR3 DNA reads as TGTGCCAGCAGCGTATTAGGGACAGGGGCAGAGACCCAGTACTTC.